This T cell receptor (beta chain) was retrieved from a study of blood T cell repertoires in COVID-19. Turning to the study itself: Spain, Italy and the United States supplied samples that represented acute and convalescent COVID-19. Sample material is recorded as cDNA or gDNA derived from T cells, B-cell-depleted T cells, or PBMCs.

The CDR3 is 15 amino acids. Germline loops: CDR1 SGHRS, CDR2 YFSETQ. With 0 bases removed from V and 1 base from J, the gap between germline ends came to 10 bases. In the original analysis: Amplified reference gene primers provided the basis for estimating nucleated cell counts. Clones were read by immunoSEQ multiplex PCR, and TCRdb kept only the in-frame ones, dropping some. V and J calls and clone size are those listed in that table; D and trimming were worked out from the DNA. The data hold about 240,000 clones, with roughly 80% observed a single time. This sequence originates from a woman aged 18-29 years with acute or convalescent COVID-19. The chain recombines TRBV5-1 with TRBJ2-5; the D is unclear. Input material: peripheral blood. The CDR3 region has the DNA TGCGCCAGCAGCTTGGGATTGGCGGTCCAAGAGACCCAGTACTTC. Protein sequence: CASSLGLAVQETQYF.